This passage covers 7 T cell receptor beta chains from one sample sequenced in a study of regulatory T cells in long-lasting Graves disease. To make TCR beta libraries, researchers used iRepertoire HTBI primers and Arm-PCR of CDR3 regions. TCRdb used MiXCR to reprocess the multiplex PCR reads, holding one entry per CDR3 protein. The sample has about 310,000 distinct CDR3 sequences, about a sixth seen once. Time point noted: newly diagnosed GD, antithyroid drugs for less than 3 months. There was RNA extracted from PBMCs, and the TCR library was made from it. This sample comprised peripheral blood mononuclear cells (PBMCs), obtained at new diagnosis, from a patient treated with antithyroid drugs. The receptor set was obtained from a female donor with Graves disease.

Concerning this clonotype itself: Since a much larger clone is just one base distant, this may be a read error. V gene TRBV28 combines with J gene TRBJ2-5; possibly TRBD1 for D (6 bases). The germline gives CDR1 MDHEN, CDR2 SYDVKM. Trimming left V 7 bases short and J 4 bases short, with 13 bases between. The CDR3 totals 13 residues. DNA of the CDR3: TGTGCCAGCACCTGGGGCAGGGGAGAGACCCAGTACTTC. It codes for CASTWGRGETQYF.

Ten or more counts support this clonotype. The V gene is TRBV29-1, the J gene TRBJ2-7; D is uncertain. Germline lookup yields CDR1 SQVTM and CDR2 ANQGSEA. V gave up 0 bases and J gave up 0 bases, with 9 bases separating them. This CDR3 region has 14 residues. The CDR3 spells CSVEESQTSYEQYF. In nucleotides, the CDR3 is TGCAGCGTTGAAGAAAGTCAGACCTCCTACGAGCAGTACTTC.

This clonotype was counted once. A far larger clone is only one base removed, so a read error is likely. The rearrangement uses TRBV5-5 and TRBJ2-1, with D perhaps matching TRBD2 (5 bases). This CDR3 is 15 amino acids long. The germline V and J ends were trimmed by 2 bases and 1 base, with 10 bases remaining between them. Germline-derived CDR1 and CDR2 are SGHKS and YYEKEE (reference sequence). CDR3 in amino acids: CASSLAAVSYNEQFF. CDR3 DNA: TGTGCCAGCAGCTTAGCAGCGGTATCCTACAATGAGCAGTTCTTC.

This clonotype was found many times. CDR3 loop: CASSFKGGGGHSYEQYF. CDR3 in DNA: TGTGCCAGCAGTTTTAAAGGAGGGGGCGGCCACTCCTACGAGCAGTACTTC. The chain couples TRBV12-3 or TRBV12-4 to TRBJ2-7; TRBD1 might be the D (7 bases). The CDR3 spans 17 residues. V shed 3 bases and J shed 0 bases, with 18 bases lying between them.

The rearrangement uses TRBV28 and TRBJ2-3, with TRBD2 matching over 9 bases. CDR1 and CDR2 (germline): MDHEN, SYDVKM. With 8 bases clipped from V and 3 bases from J, the junction kept 3 bases outside the gene matches. The CDR3 has 13 amino acids. The CDR3 loop reads CASWRGGTDTQYF. The CDR3, as DNA: TGTGCCAGCTGGCGGGGGGGGACAGATACGCAGTATTTT.

This clonotype was detected ten times or more. This chain connects TRBV20-1 to TRBJ2-1; TRBD2 matches 9 bases. Germline CDR1 is DFQATT and CDR2 is SNEGSKA (reference sequence). The CDR3 covers 15 residues. V dropped 2 bases and J dropped 2; count of bases not matched to a gene: 4. The CDR3 region is CSARPIAGAYNEQFF. The CDR3 coding sequence is TGCAGTGCTAGACCTATAGCGGGAGCCTACAATGAGCAGTTCTTC.

This clonotype came up a few times. The chain has TRBV9 and TRBJ2-3; D is perhaps TRBD1 (5 bases). Germline CDR1 is SGDLS and CDR2 is YYNGEE. This CDR3 is built from 12 residues. Trimming removed 7 bases from V and 6 bases from J, with 12 bases in between. Here the CDR3 reads CASASGRDTQYF. As DNA, the CDR3 is TGTGCCAGCGCCTCAGGGCGGGATACGCAGTATTTT.